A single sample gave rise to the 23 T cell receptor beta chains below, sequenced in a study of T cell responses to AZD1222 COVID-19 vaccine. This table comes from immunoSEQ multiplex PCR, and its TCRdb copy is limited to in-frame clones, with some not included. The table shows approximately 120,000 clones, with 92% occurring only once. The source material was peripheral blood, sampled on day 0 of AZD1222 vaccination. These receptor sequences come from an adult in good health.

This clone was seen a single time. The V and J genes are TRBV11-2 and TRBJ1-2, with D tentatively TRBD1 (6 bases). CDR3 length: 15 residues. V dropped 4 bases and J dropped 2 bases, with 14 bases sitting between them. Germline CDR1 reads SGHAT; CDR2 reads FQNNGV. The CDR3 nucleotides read TGTGCCAGCAGCTCGCTCCAGGGGAGGAACTATGGCTACACCTTC. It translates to CASSSLQGRNYGYTF.

This CDR3 is CASSIEGHGTHNSPLHF. DNA for the CDR3: TGTGCCAGTAGTATCGAGGGGCATGGCACTCATAATTCACCCCTCCACTTT. The chain joins TRBV19 to TRBJ1-6; D might be TRBD1 (5 bases). V dropped 3 bases and J dropped 5 bases, with 17 bases sitting between them. The CDR3 spans 17 residues. Germline V CDR1 and CDR2: LNHDA, SQIVND (reference sequence).

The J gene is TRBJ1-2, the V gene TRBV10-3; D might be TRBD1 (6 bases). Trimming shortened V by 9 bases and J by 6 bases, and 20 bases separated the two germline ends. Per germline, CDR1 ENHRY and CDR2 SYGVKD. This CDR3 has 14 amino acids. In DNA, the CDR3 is TGTGCCATTAGAGGTACAGGGACGGGTGATGGCTACACCTTC. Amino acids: CAIRGTGTGDGYTF.

CDR3 sequence (DNA): TGTGCCAGCAGCTTGGACAGGGGACACGAGCAGTACTTC. This sequence encodes CASSLDRGHEQYF. The chain employs TRBV5-4 and TRBJ2-7; 7 bases are shared with TRBD1. J lost 5 bases, V lost 0 bases, and 2 bases had no gene match. Per germline, CDR1 SGHNT and CDR2 YYREEE (reference sequence). This CDR3 contains 13 residues.

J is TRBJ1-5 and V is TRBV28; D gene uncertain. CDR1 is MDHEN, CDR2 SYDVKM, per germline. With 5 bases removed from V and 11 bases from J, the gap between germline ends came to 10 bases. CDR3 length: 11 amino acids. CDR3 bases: TGTGCCAGCAGTCCAAACAAAGCCCAGCATTTT. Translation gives CASSPNKAQHF.

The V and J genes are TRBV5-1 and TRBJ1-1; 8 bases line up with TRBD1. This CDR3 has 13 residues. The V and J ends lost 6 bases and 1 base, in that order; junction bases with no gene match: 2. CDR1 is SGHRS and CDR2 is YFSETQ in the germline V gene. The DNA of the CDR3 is TGCGCCAGCACCGGACAGGGGAACACTGAAGCTTTCTTT. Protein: CASTGQGNTEAFF.

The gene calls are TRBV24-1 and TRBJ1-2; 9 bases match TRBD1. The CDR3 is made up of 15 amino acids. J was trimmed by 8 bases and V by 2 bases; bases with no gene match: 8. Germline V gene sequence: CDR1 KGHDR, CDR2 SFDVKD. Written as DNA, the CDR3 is TGTGCCACCAGTGATTCGGGACAGGGAGGAGAGGGCTACACCTTC. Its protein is CATSDSGQGGEGYTF.

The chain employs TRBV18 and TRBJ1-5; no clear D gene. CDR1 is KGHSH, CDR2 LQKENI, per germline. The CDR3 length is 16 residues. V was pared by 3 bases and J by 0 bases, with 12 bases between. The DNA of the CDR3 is TGTGCCAGCTCACCGGTCGGAAGCTTTAGCAATCAGCCCCAGCATTTT. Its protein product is CASSPVGSFSNQPQHF.

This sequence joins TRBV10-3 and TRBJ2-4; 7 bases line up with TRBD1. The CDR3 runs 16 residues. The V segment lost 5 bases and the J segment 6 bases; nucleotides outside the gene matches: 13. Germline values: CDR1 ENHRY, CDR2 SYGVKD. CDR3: CAISPGQTKKGNIQYF. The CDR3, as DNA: TGTGCCATCAGTCCGGGACAGACTAAAAAGGGAAACATTCAGTACTTC.

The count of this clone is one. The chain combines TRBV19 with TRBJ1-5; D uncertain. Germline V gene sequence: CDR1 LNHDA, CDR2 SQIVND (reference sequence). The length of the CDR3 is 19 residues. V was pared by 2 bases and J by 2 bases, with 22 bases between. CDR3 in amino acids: CASSISRAPVERRNQPQHF. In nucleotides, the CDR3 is TGTGCCAGTAGTATATCCCGGGCCCCCGTAGAGAGGCGCAATCAGCCCCAGCATTTT.

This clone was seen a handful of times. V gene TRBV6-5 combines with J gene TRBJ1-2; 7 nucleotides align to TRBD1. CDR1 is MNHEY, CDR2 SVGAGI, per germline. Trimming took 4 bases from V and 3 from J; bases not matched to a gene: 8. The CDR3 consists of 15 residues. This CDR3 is CASSSQTGTHYGYTF. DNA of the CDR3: TGTGCCAGCAGTTCCCAGACAGGGACCCACTATGGCTACACCTTC.

The CDR3 region is CASSATLIGELFF. The CDR3 region has the DNA TGTGCCAGCAGTGCGACTTTGATCGGGGAGCTGTTTTTT. This chain connects TRBV7-7 to TRBJ2-2; no definite D call. This CDR3 contains 13 residues. Germline CDR1 is SSHAT and CDR2 is FNYEAQ (reference sequence). With 6 bases removed from V and 7 bases from J, the gap between germline ends came to 12 bases.

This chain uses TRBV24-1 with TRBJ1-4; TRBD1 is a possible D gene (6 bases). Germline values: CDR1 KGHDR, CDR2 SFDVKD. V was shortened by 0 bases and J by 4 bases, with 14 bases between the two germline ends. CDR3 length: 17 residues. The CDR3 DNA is TGTGCCACCAGTGATTTGCGGACAGACGATATTAATGAAAAACTGTTTTTT. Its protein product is CATSDLRTDDINEKLFF.

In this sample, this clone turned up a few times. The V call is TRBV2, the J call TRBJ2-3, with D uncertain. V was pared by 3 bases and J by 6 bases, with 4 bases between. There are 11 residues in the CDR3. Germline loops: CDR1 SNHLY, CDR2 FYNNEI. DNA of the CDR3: TGTGCCAGCAGTGATAGGGATACGCAGTATTTT. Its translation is CASSDRDTQYF. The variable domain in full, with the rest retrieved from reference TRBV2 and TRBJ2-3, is EPEVTQTPSHQVTQMGQEVILRCVPISNHLYFYWYRQILGQKVEFLVSFYNNEISEKSEIFDDQFSVERPDGSNFTLKIRSTKLEDSAMYFCASSDRDTQYFGPGTRLTVL.

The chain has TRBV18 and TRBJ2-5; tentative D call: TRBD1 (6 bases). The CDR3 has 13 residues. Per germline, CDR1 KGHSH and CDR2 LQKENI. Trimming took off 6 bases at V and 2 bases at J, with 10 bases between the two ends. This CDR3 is CASSQGLQETQYF. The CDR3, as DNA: TGTGCCAGCTCCCAGGGGCTACAAGAGACCCAGTACTTC.

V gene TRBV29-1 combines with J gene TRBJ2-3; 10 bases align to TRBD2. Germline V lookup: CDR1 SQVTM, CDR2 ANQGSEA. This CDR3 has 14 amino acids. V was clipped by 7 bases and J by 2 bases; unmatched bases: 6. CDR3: CSATSGMTTDTQYF. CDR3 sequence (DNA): TGCAGCGCCACTAGCGGGATGACCACAGATACGCAGTATTTT.

The CDR3 loop is CASSPLSTRDSSADTQYF. In DNA form, the CDR3 reads TGTGCCAGCAGCCCCCTATCCACCCGGGACAGCAGCGCAGATACGCAGTATTTT. The gene calls are TRBV4-2 and TRBJ2-3; 7 positions match TRBD1. The CDR3 length is 18 residues. The V and J ends lost 4 bases and 4 bases, in that order; junction bases with no gene match: 17. CDR1 and CDR2 (germline): LGHNA, YNFKEQ.

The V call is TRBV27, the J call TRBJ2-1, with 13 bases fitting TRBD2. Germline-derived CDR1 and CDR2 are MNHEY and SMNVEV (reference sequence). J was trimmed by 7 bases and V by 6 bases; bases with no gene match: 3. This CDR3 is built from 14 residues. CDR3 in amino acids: CASRTSGRPNEQFF. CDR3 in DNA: TGTGCCAGCAGGACTAGCGGGAGGCCAAATGAGCAGTTCTTC.

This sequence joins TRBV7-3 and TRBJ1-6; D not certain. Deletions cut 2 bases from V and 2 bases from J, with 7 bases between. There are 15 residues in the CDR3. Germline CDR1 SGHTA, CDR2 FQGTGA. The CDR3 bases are TGTGCCAGCAGCTTACTGGGGACCTATAATTCACCCCTCCACTTT. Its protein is CASSLLGTYNSPLHF.

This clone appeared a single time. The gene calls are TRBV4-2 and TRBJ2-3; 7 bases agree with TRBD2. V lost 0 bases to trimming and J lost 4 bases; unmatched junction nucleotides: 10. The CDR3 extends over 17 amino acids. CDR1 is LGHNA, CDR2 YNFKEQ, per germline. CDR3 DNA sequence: TGTGCCAGCAGCCAAGAGGGTATCGCGGGAGATCCAGATACGCAGTATTTT. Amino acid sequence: CASSQEGIAGDPDTQYF.

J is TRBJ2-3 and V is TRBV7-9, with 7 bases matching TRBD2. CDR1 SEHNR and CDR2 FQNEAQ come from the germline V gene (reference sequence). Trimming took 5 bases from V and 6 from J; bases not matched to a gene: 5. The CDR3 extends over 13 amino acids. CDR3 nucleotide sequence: TGTGCCAGCAGCCAGCTCGGGGGGGATACGCAGTATTTT. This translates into CASSQLGGDTQYF.

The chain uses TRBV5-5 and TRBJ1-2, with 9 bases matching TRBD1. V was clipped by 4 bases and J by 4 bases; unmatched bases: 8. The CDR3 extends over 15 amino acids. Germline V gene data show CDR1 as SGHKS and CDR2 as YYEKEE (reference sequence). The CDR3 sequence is CASSPDRGEIYGYTF. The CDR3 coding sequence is TGTGCCAGCAGCCCGGACAGGGGAGAAATCTATGGCTACACCTTC.

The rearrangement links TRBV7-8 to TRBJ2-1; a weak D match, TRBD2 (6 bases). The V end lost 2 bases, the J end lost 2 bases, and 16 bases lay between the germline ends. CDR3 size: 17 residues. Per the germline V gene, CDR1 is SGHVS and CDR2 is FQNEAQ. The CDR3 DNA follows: TGTGCCAGCAGCTTAAGGAGGGCCACTTCGGCCTACAATGAGCAGTTCTTC. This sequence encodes CASSLRRATSAYNEQFF.